This T cell receptor (beta chain) was retrieved from a study of cytomegalovirus exposure and HLA in healthy donors (dated by TCRdb to 2015 to 2018). Regarding the complete study: An earlier analysis of a few hundred of the donors reported 276 Gb of sequence data and roughly 120 million unique TCR beta sequences obtained from approximately 180 million T cells. Class I and class II HLA loci were covered by the typing at four-digit resolution. To decide whether each TCR beta V gene segment behaved as functional or pseudogenic, an earlier analysis of approximately 620 of the donors relied on high-throughput TCR beta sequencing. To predict cytomegalovirus infection status, the study combined high-throughput TCR immunosequencing, statistical association of individual TCRs with disease status, and machine learning. The T cell repertoires of 666 subjects were profiled by immunosequencing and related to cytomegalovirus serostatus. All discovery cohort repertoires had been generated on a single sequencing platform. The study aimed to test whether cataloging public T cell receptors could reveal signatures of past pathogen exposure. An early release covering more than 500 HLA-typed donors comprised roughly 300 gigabases of sequencing data and about 90 million unique TCR sequences. Donor age, sex, ethnicity and CMV serostatus were collected together with the repertoire data. Besides the first cohort of more than 650 subjects, a separate validation cohort made up of about 120 different subjects was used. Roughly five DR-DQ haplotypes were handled as single units for association and clustering because linkage in the cohort was strong. On average, around 230,000 unique TCR beta nucleotide sequences were sequenced per donor among more than 350 genotyped donors of the cohort, with roughly 18% of those sequences being non-productive. In a later genetic analysis, genome-wide SNP genotypes for about 55% of the roughly 700 donors were used, and that subset was treated as a discovery cohort. Typing coverage differed by locus: A, B, C, DRB1 and DQB1 were typed in roughly 629-630 donors, DQA1 in about 550, DPA1 in some 610, and DPB1 in approximately 450. Of the roughly 400 genotyped donors, over 70% fell in the genetic ancestry cluster associated with self-reported Caucasian donors. Rather than drawing on any new phenotypic data, the later analysis identified candidate immune exposures from TCR beta sequences and the way those sequences occurred across donors. A later analysis re-analyzed previously published TCR beta repertoires from about 730 donors and added high-resolution HLA genotyping to study TCR occurrence patterns. Study-wide conclusions, independent of this receptor: Correlated functional status among segregating V segments might be attributable to linkage disequilibrium, but an unknown experimental factor could not be ruled out. When HLA alleles, especially DR and DQ, strongly co-occurred, TCR associations were difficult to assign to individual alleles. The 87-base-pair reads could not distinguish some IMGT-functional V segments, including TRBV6-2 and TRBV6-3, so those segments were excluded. In vitro tests confirmed that a few of the cytomegalovirus-associated TCR beta chains recognize cytomegalovirus antigens. Seventeen rarely observed V segments, including chromosome 9 orphons, were excluded from the earlier analysis of just under 600 of the donors because counts were too low. In a later analysis, some 18,000 TCR beta sequences were associated with specific HLA alleles at a false discovery rate of 0.05. A group of highly shared sequence variants was considered likely to be a technical artifact of the sequencing pipeline. For the cohort, immune exposure information was limited to CMV serostatus. This cohort had only TCR beta chains sequenced, and the lack of alpha or paired-chain data limited which features could be detected. The classifier was reported to diagnose cytomegalovirus status with high specificity and sensitivity in both the original and validation cohorts. Because some donors lacked HLA typing at each locus, the association tests relied only on the typed subset. According to a later analysis, parvovirus B19, influenza, CMV and Epstein-Barr virus appeared linked to several top co-occurrence clusters. A later analysis found that TCR association rates varied across HLA loci, with DRB1 alleles showing the most associated TCRs and HLA-C alleles the fewest. In a later genetic analysis, a missense DCLRE1C variant was associated with V-gene and J-gene trimming of TCR beta chains, and the association was replicated in an independent cohort. In a later analysis, most CMV-associated TCR beta chains were found to appear HLA-restricted, with HLA associations seemingly driven largely by CMV exposure. In a later analysis, HLA-associated TCR beta chains were found to be more clonally expanded and to have lower generation probabilities than equally common non-associated chains. Roughly uniform sequencing depth across donors was assumed in presence/absence analyses, although this assumption may not hold. The authors suggested that the approach could potentially be generalized to other disease states and immunological phenotypes. While some public TCRs were present in many individuals, most TCR sequences turned up only very rarely across donors. Broadly in line with IMGT annotations, most TCR beta V segments showed up in productive rearrangements about 87% or about 30% of the time in an earlier analysis of around 550 of the donors. According to a later genetic analysis, donors in an Asian-associated ancestry cluster had fewer N-insertions in productive TCRs than the roughly 700-donor mean. The study listed 150 to 200 TCR beta chains as associated with cytomegalovirus. A further reported finding was that TCR beta sequences accurately predicted the HLA-A and HLA-B alleles for most subjects in the first cohort.

Concerning this clone: No antigen is known for it. No much larger clonotype is one base removed from it; base qualities were not supplied.

The CDR3 covers 20 residues, taking in both the cysteine and the phenylalanine. The CDR3 DNA has 60 bases and is translated from base 1. The trim is 1 base for V and 3 bases for J, with a gap of 29 bases between the germline ends. As encoded in the germline V gene, CDR1 is SGHRS while CDR2 is YFSETQ. In total, 600 or so healthy bone marrow donors made up the cohort. At the time of sampling, all cohort members were nominally healthy, though unrecorded immune exposures were likely present. The donor tested CMV seronegative, placing the donor among the roughly 350 seronegative members of the cohort. Each donor provided a peripheral blood sample, and peripheral blood mononuclear cells were used for TCR beta sequencing. The Qiagen DNeasy Blood Extraction Kit was used to extract genomic DNA from the blood cell samples. Library prep was done by the immunoSEQ multiplex PCR assay. For the multiplex PCR, a mixture combining 60 forward primers for TCR Vbeta segments and 13 reverse primers for TCR Jbeta segments was used. A multiplex PCR assay on genomic DNA amplified the CDR3 region of rearranged TCR beta genes. On the Illumina HiSeq System, the amplified TCR beta libraries were sequenced as 87-base-pair reads. The study's processing was this. In a later analysis, some 80 million unique TCR beta chains were counted across the roughly 610 repertoires, and around 11 million of these chains were shared by at least two donors. Raw reads were error-corrected and collapsed into unique sequences by a nearest-neighbor algorithm in which closely related sequences were merged to remove PCR and sequencing errors. To assign V, D and J gene segments, CDR3 sequences were aligned to IMGT reference sequences. For a sequence to be retained, at least a six-nucleotide match to both a V gene segment and a J gene segment was required. A rearrangement counted as productive if the CDR3 had no stop codons and remained in frame with V and J, and every other rearrangement counted as non-productive. Following IMGT convention, CDR3 was defined as the stretch from the second conserved V-encoded cysteine up to the conserved J-encoded phenylalanine. The earlier analysis of around 640 of the donors excluded sequences that lacked an unambiguous match to a single V gene segment. In an earlier analysis of more than 500 of the donors, a V segment was called functional when productive rearrangements were above 56.7%, and segregating when the standard deviation between donors exceeded 5%. A statistical classification framework was built to diagnose cytomegalovirus status from the catalog of TCR beta chain sequences. V and J gene assignment, in a later analysis, came from comparing TCR nucleotide sequences with IMGT/GENE-DB human TR gene sequences. Using the TCRdist pipeline, a later analysis assigned CDR3 sequences along with most-parsimonious VDJ recombination scenarios. In a later analysis, each TCR beta chain was defined by its CDR3 amino acid sequence together with its V-gene family, and reads without a unique V-gene family were excluded. A later analysis removed 592 highly shared, low-generation-probability nucleotide sequences to deal with suspected cross-contamination and a sequencing artifact. For each public chain, a later analysis derived a clonal expansion index from normalized ranks of inferred template counts within each repertoire. A later analysis computed generation probabilities with a VDJ recombination model fitted to out-of-frame rearrangements, and checked the results against IGoR. In a later analysis, TCR-TCR, TCR-HLA and TCR-CMV co-occurrence was scored with hypergeometric tests, and a repertoire-size bias correction was applied to TCR pairs. To estimate false discovery rates, a later analysis permuted the HLA or CMV assignments 20 times. In a later analysis, co-occurring TCRs were grouped using DBSCAN, and TCRdist sequence similarity was added for clustering within HLA-allele-positive subsets. For co-occurrence clustering, repertoires with fewer than 30,000 or more than 120,000 public chains were excluded, along with roughly 5 repertoires with anomalous nucleotide sharing. Drawn from immuneACCESS, this table holds only the in-frame rearrangements with V and J called that TCRdb kept. Clones are partly lost; checked studies trace under half to an unresolved V gene and leave the rest unexplained. V and J calls and clone size are those listed in that table; D and trimming were worked out from the DNA. For this sample there are some 130,000 clones; roughly 80% appear just once. Of the sample, 3% to 4% falls within the top ten clones.

Recombination linked TRBV5-1 to TRBJ2-7, with TRBD2 as a weak D call on 5 bases. The material sequenced was PBMCs. This TCR derives from a woman aged 40 to 55 in good health and CMV-seronegative. The CDR3 has the sequence CASSLSVRAVDGMWDYEQYF. The nucleotides are TGCGCCAGCAGCTTGAGTGTTCGGGCCGTCGACGGGATGTGGGACTACGAGCAGTACTTC.